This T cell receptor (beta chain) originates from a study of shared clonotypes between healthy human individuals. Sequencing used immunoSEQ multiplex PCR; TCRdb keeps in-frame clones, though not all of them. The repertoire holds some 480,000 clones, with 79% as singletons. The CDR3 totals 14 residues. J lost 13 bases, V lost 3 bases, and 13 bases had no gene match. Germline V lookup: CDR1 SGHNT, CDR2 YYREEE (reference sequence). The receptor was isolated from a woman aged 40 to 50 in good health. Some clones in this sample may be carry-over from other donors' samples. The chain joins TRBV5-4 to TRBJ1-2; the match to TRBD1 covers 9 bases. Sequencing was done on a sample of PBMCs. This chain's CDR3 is CASSSGTGSTAGTF. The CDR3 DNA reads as TGTGCCAGCAGCTCCGGGACAGGGTCAACCGCCGGCACCTTC.